This TCR beta chain was sequenced during a study of blood T cell repertoires in COVID-19. Study-level information: The analysed material was cDNA or gDNA that came from T cells, B-cell-depleted T cells, or PBMCs.

Patients from Seattle were sampled longitudinally, starting during active infection. In the original processing: Estimates of nucleated cell counts were drawn from the amplification of reference gene primers. Only in-frame clones appear in the TCRdb table, and some are missing; sequencing was by immunoSEQ multiplex PCR. The V and J calls and clone size are taken from that table; D and trimming were inferred from the DNA. The sample has approximately 190,000 clones, roughly 87% seen once. Input material: peripheral blood. The origin of this receptor is a woman in her sixties with COVID-19, enrolled during active disease.

The CDR3 is CASSQDEGSYEQYV. In nucleotides, the CDR3 is TGCGCCAGCAGCCAAGATGAGGGCAGCTACGAGCAGTACGTC. V is TRBV4-1 and J is TRBJ2-7; a weak D match, TRBD2 (5 bases). The CDR3 has 14 amino acids. V shed 0 bases and J shed 3 bases, with 9 bases lying between them. Looked up from germline, CDR1 is MGHRA and CDR2 is YSYEKL.